This TCR beta chain was identified during a study of T cell responses to AZD1222 COVID-19 vaccine. Regarding the study as a whole: The study found Spike-specific TCR breadth and depth rose after two AZD1222 doses. Researchers report vaccine-associated CD4 TCRs spanning spike, with dominance at 160-218 and 743-854. Among the donors, most were white British and more were female, and clonal diversity was possibly underestimated.

With respect to this clone: Its antigen is unidentified.

This CDR3 is 17 amino acids long. Germline loops: CDR1 SGHRS, CDR2 YFSETQ. With 4 bases clipped from V and 1 base from J, the junction kept 11 bases outside the gene matches. Generated by immunoSEQ multiplex PCR, the TCRdb table keeps only in-frame clones and is missing some. The table shows around 200,000 clones, with approximately 95% occurring only once. The source of this sequence is an adult in good health. The starting material was peripheral blood, obtained on day 0 of AZD1222 vaccination. V and J are TRBV5-1 and TRBJ2-3; 8 bases agree with TRBD1. The DNA for the CDR3 is TGCGCCAGCAGCCCCGCCCTGGGACAGGCGGGCACAGATACGCAGTATTTT. Amino acid sequence: CASSPALGQAGTDTQYF.